Following are 2 T cell receptor beta chains from one sample sequenced in a study of spatial heterogeneity in lung cancer. As for time point: blood at routine non-recurrence follow-up after resection. From the 5' RACE reads, TCRdb called clonotypes with MiXCR, one entry per CDR3 protein. This sample has over 85,000 distinct CDR3 sequences; just under 20% occur once, and the top ten carry around a fifth. Sample: PBMCs, taken at follow-up. Receptors originate from a male donor with early-stage non-small cell lung cancer.

This clonotype was found a few times. This chain links TRBV20-1 with TRBJ2-5, with 10 bases aligning to TRBD2. The trim removed 6 bases at V and 2 bases at J, leaving 12 bases unmatched. Germline lookup yields CDR1 DFQATT and CDR2 SNEGSKA (reference sequence). This CDR3 is built from 16 residues. The CDR3 sequence: CSALPQLAGMQETQYF. The CDR3, as DNA: TGCAGTGCCCTCCCCCAACTAGCGGGGATGCAAGAGACCCAGTACTTC.

This clonotype has just a few counts. The chain employs TRBV6-1 and TRBJ1-5; no definite D call. The CDR3 runs to 14 residues. The V and J ends lost 8 bases and 1 base respectively, with 12 bases between them. Per the germline V gene, CDR1 is MNHNS and CDR2 is SASEGT. CDR3 loop: CASRSMGSNQPQHF. DNA for the CDR3: TGTGCCAGCCGAAGCATGGGCAGCAATCAGCCCCAGCATTTT.